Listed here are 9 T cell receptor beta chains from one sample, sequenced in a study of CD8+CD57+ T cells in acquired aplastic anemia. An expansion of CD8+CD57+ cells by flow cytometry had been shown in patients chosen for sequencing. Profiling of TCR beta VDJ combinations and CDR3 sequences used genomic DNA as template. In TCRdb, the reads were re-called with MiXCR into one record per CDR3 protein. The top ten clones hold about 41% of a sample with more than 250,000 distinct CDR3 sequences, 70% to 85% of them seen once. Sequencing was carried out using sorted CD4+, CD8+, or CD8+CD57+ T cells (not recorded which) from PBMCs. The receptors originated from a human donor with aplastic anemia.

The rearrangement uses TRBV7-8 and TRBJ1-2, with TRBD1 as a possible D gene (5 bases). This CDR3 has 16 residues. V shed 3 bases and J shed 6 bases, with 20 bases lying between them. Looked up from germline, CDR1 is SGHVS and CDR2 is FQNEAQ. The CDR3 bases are TGTGCCAGCAGCTTGGAGAGGGACCCCGATATGCATGGCTACACCTTC. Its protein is CASSLERDPDMHGYTF.

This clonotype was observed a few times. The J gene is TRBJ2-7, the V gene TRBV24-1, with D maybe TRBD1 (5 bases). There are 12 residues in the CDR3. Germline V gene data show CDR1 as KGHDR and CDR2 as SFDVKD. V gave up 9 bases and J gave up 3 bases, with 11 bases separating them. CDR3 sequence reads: CATVQGNYEQYF. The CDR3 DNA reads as TGTGCCACCGTGCAGGGTAACTACGAGCAGTACTTC.

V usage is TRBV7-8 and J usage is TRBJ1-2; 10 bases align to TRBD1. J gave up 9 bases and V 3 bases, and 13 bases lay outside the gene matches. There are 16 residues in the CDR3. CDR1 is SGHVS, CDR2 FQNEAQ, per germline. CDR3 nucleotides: TGTGCCAGCAGCTTCCGGGACAGGGGCTTGGAATATTGCTACACCTTC. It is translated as CASSFRDRGLEYCYTF.

The CDR3 DNA reads as TGTGCCAGCAGCTTACCTCCAGGTCGCAATACGCATTACTACGAGCAGTACGTC. Protein product: CASSLPPGRNTHYYEQYV. V and J are TRBV7-8 and TRBJ2-7, with D unresolved. The V gene's germline CDR1 is SGHVS and CDR2 FQNEAQ. V was shortened by 2 bases and J by 3 bases, with 23 bases between the two germline ends. The length of the CDR3 is 18 residues.

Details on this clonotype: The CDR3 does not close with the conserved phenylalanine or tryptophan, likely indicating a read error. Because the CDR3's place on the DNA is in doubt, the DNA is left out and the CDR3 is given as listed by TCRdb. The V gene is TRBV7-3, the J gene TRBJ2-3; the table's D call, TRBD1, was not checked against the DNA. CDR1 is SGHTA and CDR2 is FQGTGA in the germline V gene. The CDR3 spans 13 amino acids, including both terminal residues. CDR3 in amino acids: CASSFPSSAAHDV.

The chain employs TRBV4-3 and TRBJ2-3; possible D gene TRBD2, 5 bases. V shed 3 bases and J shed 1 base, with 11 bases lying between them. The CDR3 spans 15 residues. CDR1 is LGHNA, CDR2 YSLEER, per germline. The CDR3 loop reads CASSHNPGGTDTQYF. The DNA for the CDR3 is TGCGCCAGCAGCCACAATCCCGGGGGCACAGATACGCAGTATTTT.

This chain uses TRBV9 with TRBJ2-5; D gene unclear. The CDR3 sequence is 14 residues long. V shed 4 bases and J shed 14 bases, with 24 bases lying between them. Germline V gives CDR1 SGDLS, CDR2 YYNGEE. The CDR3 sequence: CASSSSTRGYTFYF. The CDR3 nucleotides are TGTGCCAGCAGCAGTAGTACCCGCGGCTACACCTTCTACTTC. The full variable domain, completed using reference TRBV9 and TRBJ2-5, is DSGVTQTPKHLITATGQRVTLRCSPRSGDLSVYWYQQSLDQGLQFLIQYYNGEERAKGNILERFSAQQFPDLHSELNLSSLELGDSALYFCASSSSTRGYTFYFGPGTRLLVL.

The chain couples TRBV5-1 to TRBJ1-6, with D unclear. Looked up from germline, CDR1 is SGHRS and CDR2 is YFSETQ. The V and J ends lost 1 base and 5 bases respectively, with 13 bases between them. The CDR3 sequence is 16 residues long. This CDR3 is CASSLSEAYNNSPLHF. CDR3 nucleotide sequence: TGCGCCAGCAGCTTGTCCGAGGCCTACAATAATTCACCCCTCCACTTT.

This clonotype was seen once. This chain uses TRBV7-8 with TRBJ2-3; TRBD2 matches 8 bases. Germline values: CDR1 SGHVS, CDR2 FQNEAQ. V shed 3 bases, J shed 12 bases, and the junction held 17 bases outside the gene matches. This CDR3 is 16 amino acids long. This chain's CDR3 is CASSLAGGPVTDNQYF. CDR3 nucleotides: TGTGCCAGCAGCTTGGCGGGGGGACCCGTTACAGATAATCAGTATTTT.